Presented here are 30 T cell receptor beta chains from one specimen sequenced in a study of blood T cell repertoires in COVID-19. Libraries were prepared by immunoSEQ multiplex PCR; TCRdb keeps only in-frame clonotypes and omits some of them. The sample yields about 210,000 clones, 80% to 85% seen once. Sequencing was done on a sample of PBMCs or T cells enriched from blood (not recorded which). Source of these receptors: a woman between 50 and 59 years old with acute COVID-19.

The table lists this clone with a few counts. This chain uses TRBV20-1 with TRBJ2-7, with unresolved D. The V and J ends lost 5 bases and 4 bases respectively, with 9 bases between them. The germline gives CDR1 DFQATT, CDR2 SNEGSKA (reference sequence). The CDR3 runs to 11 residues. CDR3 sequence (DNA): TGCAGTGCTTCCCGAGGATACGAGCAGTACTTC. Translating it yields CSASRGYEQYF.

V usage is TRBV6-5 and J usage is TRBJ2-1; TRBD1 is a possible D gene (5 bases). Per the germline V gene, CDR1 is MNHEY and CDR2 is SVGAGI. The ends were cut back, 6 bases at V and 10 bases at J, with 10 bases in the middle. The CDR3 length is 11 residues. CDR3 coding DNA: TGTGCCAGCAGAAGACAGAAAGAGCAGTTCTTC. Amino acids: CASRRQKEQFF.

In DNA, the CDR3 is TGCGCCAGCAGCCAAGATTGGGGGACAGGCTATGGCTACACCTTC. This gives the protein CASSQDWGTGYGYTF. The chain has TRBV4-3 and TRBJ1-2; TRBD1 agrees at 8 bases. Trimming took 0 bases from V and 4 from J; bases not matched to a gene: 4. Germline V gene data show CDR1 as LGHNA and CDR2 as YSLEER. The CDR3 contains 15 residues.

The chain employs TRBV19 and TRBJ2-1, with D tentatively TRBD2 (5 bases). Germline V gene lookup returns CDR1 LNHDA and CDR2 SQIVND (reference sequence). The CDR3 is 15 amino acids. Trimming cost V 5 bases and J 8 bases, with 19 bases left between them. Here the CDR3 DNA reads TGTGCCAGTAGTGCTGAACGGTGGGAGAGGGATGAGCAGTTCTTC. The encoded protein is CASSAERWERDEQFF. The whole variable domain, filled in from reference TRBV19 and TRBJ2-1, reads DGGITQSPKYLFRKEGQNVTLSCEQNLNHDAMYWYRQDPGQGLRLIYYSQIVNDFQKGDIAEGYSVSREKKESFPLTVTSAQKNPTAFYLCASSAERWERDEQFFGPGTRLTVL.

This clone was found once. The germline gene is not matched at one end of the junction; a read error may be the cause. The chain recombines TRBV7-7 with TRBJ2-5, with TRBD1 matching 8 bases. The length of the CDR3 is 16 residues. Germline V CDR1 and CDR2: SSHAT, FNYEAQ (reference sequence). CDR3 coding DNA: TGTGCTAGCAGCTTAGCGTCGGCCAGGGGGCGGGAGACCCAGTACTTC. Translation: CASSLASARGRETQYF.

V gene TRBV29-1 combines with J gene TRBJ2-2; TRBD2 aligns across 9 bases. Germline V gene data show CDR1 as SQVTM and CDR2 as ANQGSEA. V was clipped by 2 bases and J by 4 bases; unmatched bases: 20. The CDR3 consists of 20 residues. CDR3 bases: TGCAGCGTTGAATGGTTCCTAGCGGGGAAATTATACTCGGGCACCGGGGAGCTGTTTTTT. Amino acid sequence: CSVEWFLAGKLYSGTGELFF.

The rearrangement uses TRBV28 and TRBJ2-1, with 7 positions matching TRBD1. This CDR3 region has 15 residues. Germline CDR1 is MDHEN and CDR2 is SYDVKM. The junction had 4 bases not matched to a gene; V was cut back by 2 bases and J by 3 bases. CDR3 residues: CASSLPRDSYNEQFF. CDR3 nucleotide sequence: TGTGCCAGCAGTTTACCCCGGGACAGCTACAATGAGCAGTTCTTC.

The J gene is TRBJ2-7, the V gene TRBV12-3 or TRBV12-4; TRBD1 aligns across 7 bases. The CDR3 length is 13 residues. The V and J ends lost 6 bases and 2 bases, in that order; junction bases with no gene match: 4. The CDR3 is CASRGTVTYEQYF. The CDR3 DNA reads as TGTGCCAGCAGAGGGACAGTGACCTACGAGCAGTACTTC.

CDR3 residues: CATSEQGAGTGELFF. CDR3 nucleotide sequence: TGTGCCACCAGTGAACAGGGGGCCGGAACCGGGGAGCTGTTTTTT. The chain is built from TRBV24-1 and TRBJ2-2; 9 bases fit TRBD1. CDR1 KGHDR and CDR2 SFDVKD come from the germline V gene. This CDR3 spans 15 amino acids. With V trimmed by 4 bases and J by 5 bases, 4 bases remained unmatched.

CDR3 loop: CASSRYFLNEQYF. The CDR3, as DNA: TGTGCCAGCAGCCGCTATTTCCTCAACGAGCAGTACTTC. This chain joins TRBV28 and TRBJ2-7, with no clear D. The CDR3 loop spans 13 amino acids. The V end was cut by 6 bases, the J end by 5 bases, with 14 bases between. CDR1 is MDHEN, CDR2 SYDVKM, per germline.

In its sample, this clone was seen a few times. The chain recombines TRBV6-6 with TRBJ1-1; D is perhaps TRBD1 (5 bases). This CDR3 has 11 amino acids. CDR1 and CDR2 from the germline V gene are MNHNY and SVGAGI (reference sequence). V was trimmed by 9 bases and J by 10 bases, leaving 15 bases between them. For the CDR3, the DNA is TGTGCCAGTCAGGGTAGGGGTAGAGCTTTCTTT. This translates into CASQGRGRAFF.

This chain joins TRBV6-1 and TRBJ1-2; D might be TRBD1 (5 bases). This CDR3 spans 12 amino acids. Trimming took 3 bases from V and 8 from J, leaving 10 bases between them. Germline CDR1 and CDR2: MNHNS and SASEGT. The DNA for the CDR3 is TGTGCCAGCAGTGACCGCAGGGAAGGCTACACCTTC. This sequence encodes CASSDRREGYTF.

The genes are TRBV19 and TRBJ2-6; possible D gene TRBD2, 6 bases. Trimming pared 5 bases from V and 0 bases from J, leaving 11 bases between. The CDR3 is 16 amino acids. The germline V gene has CDR1 LNHDA and CDR2 SQIVND (reference sequence). CDR3 nucleotides: TGTGCCAGTAGTCCGGGACTGATCTCTGGGGCCAACGTCCTGACTTTC. This encodes CASSPGLISGANVLTF.

CDR3 nucleotides: TGTGCCATCAGTGGTAGGGGGACCTACAATGAGCAGTTCTTC. Protein sequence: CAISGRGTYNEQFF. This rearrangement joins TRBV10-3 to TRBJ2-1; perhaps TRBD1 as D (6 bases). Germline CDR1 and CDR2: ENHRY and SYGVKD. The CDR3 sequence is 14 residues long. V was pared by 4 bases and J by 2 bases, with 9 bases between.

The CDR3 sequence is CASSRTSGDTQYF. CDR3 nucleotide sequence: TGTGCCAGCAGCAGGACTAGCGGTGATACGCAGTATTTT. The V gene is TRBV28, the J gene TRBJ2-3; 10 bases line up with TRBD2. V gave up 6 bases and J gave up 6 bases; unmatched junction bases: 3. Germline values: CDR1 MDHEN, CDR2 SYDVKM. The length of the CDR3 is 13 residues.

This chain joins TRBV19 and TRBJ2-1, with 10 positions matching TRBD1. This CDR3 region has 14 residues. V shed 6 bases, J shed 4 bases, and the junction held 3 bases outside the gene matches. Germline CDR1 reads LNHDA; CDR2 reads SQIVND (reference sequence). CDR3 sequence reads: CASRVGQGYNEQFF. In DNA, the CDR3 is TGTGCCAGTAGAGTGGGACAGGGGTACAATGAGCAGTTCTTC.

The chain is built from TRBV6-2 or TRBV6-3 and TRBJ1-5; 8 nucleotides agree with TRBD1. Trimming removed 7 bases from V and 6 bases from J; junction bases left unmatched: 11. The CDR3 spans 15 residues. Germline V lookup: CDR1 MNHEY, CDR2 SVGEGT. Here the CDR3 reads CASTPTGVSGQPQHF. CDR3 DNA: TGTGCCAGCACCCCGACAGGGGTTAGCGGTCAGCCCCAGCATTTT.

The genes are TRBV7-2 and TRBJ1-2; D perhaps matches TRBD1 (5 bases). Trimming took 3 bases from V and 4 from J, leaving 12 bases between them. There are 14 residues in the CDR3. Germline V gene sequence: CDR1 SGHTA, CDR2 FQGNSA. In DNA form, the CDR3 reads TGTGCCAGCAGCTTTGGGCTAAGGGGCTATGGCTACACCTTC. It codes for CASSFGLRGYGYTF.

The chain recombines TRBV5-1 with TRBJ2-3; 10 bases fit TRBD2. Germline V CDR1 and CDR2: SGHRS, YFSETQ. The CDR3 runs 18 residues. V lost 0 bases and J lost 0; bases outside the gene matches: 7. For the CDR3, the DNA is TGCGCCAGCAGCTTGGCGGCTAGCGGGGGCCTTAGCACAGATACGCAGTATTTT. It translates to CASSLAASGGLSTDTQYF.

The chain has TRBV11-3 and TRBJ2-3; 8 bases are a match to TRBD2. The V gene's germline CDR1 is SGHNT and CDR2 YENEEA. Losses at the gene ends were 5 bases for V and 7 bases for J; bases not matched to a gene: 8. CDR3 length equals 14 residues. CDR3 DNA: TGTGCCAGCAGCCCACCGGGGGGGCTAAATACGCAGTATTTT. Translating gives CASSPPGGLNTQYF.

This chain connects TRBV19 to TRBJ1-6; 7 bases agree with TRBD1. The CDR3 is 14 residues long. After removal of 3 bases from V and 8 bases from J, the junction contained 4 bases not matched to a gene. Germline assignment: CDR1 LNHDA and CDR2 SQIVND (reference sequence). In DNA form, the CDR3 reads TGTGCCAGTAGTATTAGGGACAGATATTCACCCCTCCACTTT. It translates to CASSIRDRYSPLHF.

This chain joins TRBV7-9 and TRBJ2-7, with TRBD1 matching 8 bases. The CDR3 covers 15 residues. The germline gives CDR1 SEHNR, CDR2 FQNEAQ (reference sequence). Trimming cost V 1 base and J 2 bases; bases outside gene matches: 4. CDR3 in amino acids: CASSLDQGAPYEQYF. The CDR3 bases are TGTGCCAGCAGCTTAGACCAGGGGGCGCCCTACGAGCAGTACTTC.

The genes are TRBV3-1 (or the pseudogene TRBV3-2) and TRBJ2-7; D call uncertain. The CDR3 sequence is 15 residues long. Germline CDR1 and CDR2: LGHDT and YNNKEL (reference sequence). Trimming cost V 1 base and J 2 bases, with 12 bases left between them. The CDR3 DNA follows: TGTGCCAGCAGCCAAGCGAATGCAGGCACCTACGAGCAGTACTTC. As protein: CASSQANAGTYEQYF.

A few counts support this clone. The gene calls are TRBV19 and TRBJ1-6; TRBD1 might be the D (5 bases). The germline CDR1 and CDR2 sequences are LNHDA and SQIVND (reference sequence). This CDR3 is built from 15 residues. V dropped 3 bases and J dropped 8 bases, with 14 bases sitting between them. CDR3: CASSIMGQADSPLHF. CDR3 nucleotides: TGTGCCAGTAGTATCATGGGGCAGGCGGATTCACCCCTCCACTTT.

The V and J genes are TRBV6-5 and TRBJ1-1; D remains ambiguous. Germline assignment: CDR1 MNHEY and CDR2 SVGAGI. The CDR3 is 13 amino acids. V lost 3 bases to trimming and J lost 2 bases, with 7 bases between them. CDR3 protein: CASSYIENTEAFF. As DNA, the CDR3 is TGTGCCAGCAGTTATATAGAAAACACTGAAGCTTTCTTT.

Worth noting for this clone: At the DNA level, this CDR3 is encoded by other sequences in the same sample as well. The V call is TRBV18, the J call TRBJ1-2; 8 positions match TRBD1. The CDR3 spans 12 residues. In germline, CDR1 is KGHSH, CDR2 LQKENI. Trimming took 5 bases from V and 7 from J; bases not matched to a gene: 3. This CDR3 is CASSSGQGGYTF. The DNA for the CDR3 is TGTGCCAGCTCATCAGGACAGGGTGGCTACACCTTC.

This clone was found a few times. The genes are TRBV4-3 and TRBJ2-1; TRBD1 matches at 8 bases. The V segment lost 0 bases and the J segment 7 bases; nucleotides outside the gene matches: 11. There are 17 residues in the CDR3. Germline loops: CDR1 LGHNA, CDR2 YSLEER. This CDR3 is CASSQEGGRGRVNEQFF. CDR3 coding DNA: TGCGCCAGCAGCCAAGAAGGGGGCAGGGGGCGCGTTAATGAGCAGTTCTTC.

The chain carries TRBV5-1 and TRBJ2-7, with 9 bases matching TRBD1. Germline V CDR1 and CDR2: SGHRS, YFSETQ. The length of the CDR3 is 15 residues. The trim removed 2 bases at V and 2 bases at J, leaving 5 bases unmatched. The CDR3 sequence: CASSFGGDRAYEQYF. CDR3 sequence (DNA): TGCGCCAGCAGCTTTGGAGGGGACAGGGCCTACGAGCAGTACTTC.

This chain joins TRBV28 and TRBJ1-2, with D perhaps matching TRBD1 (6 bases). CDR3 size: 14 residues. The germline gives CDR1 MDHEN, CDR2 SYDVKM. V gave up 5 bases and J gave up 5 bases, with 15 bases separating them. The chain's CDR3 is CASSGGQLIYGYTF. The CDR3 coding sequence is TGTGCCAGCAGTGGGGGACAACTAATATATGGCTACACCTTC.

The chain combines TRBV19 with TRBJ2-3; TRBD2 aligns across 9 bases. Germline V gene lookup returns CDR1 LNHDA and CDR2 SQIVND (reference sequence). V lost 7 bases to trimming and J lost 6 bases; unmatched junction nucleotides: 11. The CDR3 loop spans 15 amino acids. The CDR3 DNA reads TGTGCCAGTAAACCGACTAGCGGAGGCGGGGATACGCAGTATTTT. Translating it yields CASKPTSGGGDTQYF.